This T cell receptor (beta chain) was profiled in a study of cytomegalovirus exposure and HLA in healthy donors (dated by TCRdb to 2016 to 2017). Regarding the research as a whole: An earlier analysis of some 600 of the donors reported approximately 300 Gb of sequence data and 117 million unique TCR beta sequences obtained from roughly 170 million T cells. An early release covering about 600 HLA-typed donors comprised approximately 300 gigabases of sequencing data and tens of millions of unique TCR sequences. The number of donors typed differed by locus, with roughly 629-640 for A, B, C, DRB1 and DQB1, more than 500 for DQA1, 606 for DPA1, and some 440 for DPB1. A later genetic analysis used genome-wide SNP genotypes for about three fifths of the 666 donors, treating that subset as a discovery cohort. Donor age, sex, ethnicity and CMV serostatus were collected together with the repertoire data. To decide whether each TCR beta V gene segment behaved as functional or pseudogenic, an earlier analysis of approximately 600 of the donors relied on high-throughput TCR beta sequencing. Rather than using new phenotypic data, the later analysis identified candidate immune exposures from TCR beta sequences and from how often those sequences occurred across donors. A later analysis re-analyzed previously published TCR beta repertoires from approximately 670 donors and added high-resolution HLA genotyping to study TCR occurrence patterns. Using immunosequencing, the study profiled T cell repertoires from 666 subjects and related those repertoires to cytomegalovirus serostatus. The genetic ancestry cluster associated with self-reported Caucasian donors included 65% to 90% of the 398 genotyped donors. Besides the first cohort of approximately 710 subjects, a separate validation cohort made up of 120 different subjects was used. On average, around 230,000 unique TCR beta nucleotide sequences were sequenced per donor among some 430 genotyped donors of the cohort, with 15% to 20% of those sequences being non-productive. The study combined high-throughput TCR immunosequencing, statistical association of individual TCRs with disease status, and machine learning to predict cytomegalovirus infection status. Because of strong linkage in the cohort, five DR-DQ haplotypes were treated as single units for association and clustering. The study aimed to test whether cataloging public T cell receptors could reveal signatures of past pathogen exposure. Both class I and class II loci were covered by HLA typing, at four-digit resolution. All discovery cohort repertoires had been generated on a single sequencing platform.

CDR1 and CDR2 are read off the germline V gene as SNHLY and FYNNEI. Counted from cysteine to phenylalanine, this CDR3 has 16 amino acids. The only DNA kept is the CDR3, 48 bases in frame from the first base. V loses 1 base, J loses 0 bases, and the germline ends lie 10 bases apart. Paper-wide results and their limitations: The only immune exposure information available for the cohort was CMV serostatus. In an earlier analysis of about 600 of the donors, most TCR beta V segments appeared in productive rearrangements about 87% or about 30% of the time, broadly matching IMGT annotations. In a later genetic analysis, a missense DCLRE1C variant was associated with V-gene and J-gene trimming of TCR beta chains, and the association was replicated in an independent cohort. Because some donors lacked HLA typing at each locus, the association tests relied only on the typed subset. When HLA alleles, especially DR and DQ, strongly co-occurred, TCR associations were difficult to assign to individual alleles. Compared with equally common non-associated chains, HLA-associated TCR beta chains in a later analysis were more clonally expanded and had lower generation probabilities. Several of the top co-occurrence clusters appeared to be linked to parvovirus B19, influenza, CMV and Epstein-Barr virus, according to a later analysis. In a later genetic analysis, fewer N-insertions in productive TCRs were reported among donors in an Asian-associated ancestry cluster than the approximately 710-donor mean. The sequencing pipeline was judged likely to have produced a cluster of highly shared sequence variants as a technical artifact. Linkage disequilibrium might explain the correlated functional status among segregating V segments, but an unknown experimental factor could not be ruled out. A later analysis found that most CMV-associated TCR beta chains appeared HLA-restricted, with HLA associations seemingly driven largely by CMV exposure. The presence/absence analyses assumed that sequencing depth was roughly uniform across donors, and that assumption may not be true. In vitro tests confirmed that a few of the cytomegalovirus-associated TCR beta chains recognize cytomegalovirus antigens. The authors suggested that the approach could potentially be generalized to other disease states and immunological phenotypes. Most TCR sequences were observed very rarely across donors, whereas some public TCRs were present in many individuals. Some IMGT-functional V segments, including TRBV6-2 and TRBV6-3, could not be distinguished by the 87-base-pair reads and were therefore excluded. Because counts were too low, about 18 rarely observed V segments, including chromosome 9 orphons, were left out of the earlier analysis of about 620 of the donors. The classifier was reported to diagnose cytomegalovirus status with high specificity and sensitivity in both the original and validation cohorts. A further reported finding was that TCR beta sequences accurately predicted the HLA-A and HLA-B alleles for most subjects in the first cohort. A later analysis associated 16,951 TCR beta sequences with specific HLA alleles at a false discovery rate of 0.05. According to a later analysis, TCR association rates differed among HLA loci, with DRB1 alleles showing the most associated TCRs and HLA-C alleles showing the fewest. The study gave a list of around 170 TCR beta chains associated with cytomegalovirus. This cohort had only TCR beta chains sequenced, and the lack of alpha or paired-chain data limited which features could be detected.

For this clone: Its antigen remains undetermined. No base quality information exists; no much larger clone differs at one position.

The cohort consisted of some 670 healthy bone marrow donors. At the time of sampling, all cohort members were nominally healthy, though unrecorded immune exposures were likely present. The donor tested CMV seronegative and was one of the 352 seronegative cohort members. A peripheral blood sample was collected from each donor, and TCR beta sequencing was performed on peripheral blood mononuclear cells. Genomic DNA extraction from the blood cell samples was performed with the Qiagen DNeasy Blood Extraction Kit. The method behind the library was the immunoSEQ multiplex PCR assay. For the multiplex PCR, a mixture combining 60 forward primers for TCR Vbeta segments and 13 reverse primers for TCR Jbeta segments was used. The CDR3 region of rearranged TCR beta genes was amplified from genomic DNA by a multiplex PCR assay. The Illumina HiSeq System was used to sequence the amplified TCR beta libraries as 87-base-pair reads. Turning to the authors' computational methods: Across the 670 or so repertoires, a later analysis counted some 80 million unique TCR beta chains, some 11 million of which were shared by at least two donors. Raw reads were error-corrected and collapsed into unique sequences with a nearest-neighbor algorithm that merged closely related sequences to remove PCR and sequencing errors. Alignment of CDR3 sequences to IMGT reference sequences was used to assign V, D and J gene segments. Each retained sequence needed at least a six-nucleotide match to both a V gene segment and a J gene segment. Rearrangements were called productive when the CDR3 lacked stop codons and stayed in frame with V and J; all others were non-productive. Following IMGT convention, CDR3 was defined as the stretch from the second conserved V-encoded cysteine to the conserved J-encoded phenylalanine. In an earlier analysis of 550 to 650 of the donors, sequences lacking an unambiguous match to a single V gene segment were excluded. In an earlier analysis of more than 500 of the donors, a V segment was called functional when productive rearrangements were above 56.7%, and segregating when the standard deviation between donors exceeded 5%. A statistical classification framework was developed to diagnose cytomegalovirus status using the catalog of TCR beta chain sequences. V and J gene assignment, in a later analysis, came from comparing TCR nucleotide sequences with IMGT/GENE-DB human TR gene sequences. A later analysis assigned CDR3 sequences and most-parsimonious VDJ recombination scenarios with the TCRdist pipeline. In a later analysis, each TCR beta chain was defined by its CDR3 amino acid sequence together with its V-gene family, and reads lacking a unique V-gene family were excluded. A later analysis removed 550 to 700 highly shared, low-generation-probability nucleotide sequences to deal with suspected cross-contamination and a sequencing artifact. A later analysis calculated a clonal expansion index for each public chain from normalized within-repertoire ranks of inferred template counts. Generation probabilities in a later analysis came from a VDJ recombination model fitted to out-of-frame rearrangements, and those results were checked against IGoR. A later analysis scored TCR-TCR, TCR-HLA and TCR-CMV co-occurrence with hypergeometric tests, applying a repertoire-size bias correction to TCR pairs. A later analysis estimated false discovery rates by permuting HLA or CMV assignments 20 times. In a later analysis, co-occurring TCRs were grouped using DBSCAN, and TCRdist sequence similarity was added for clustering within HLA-allele-positive subsets. Repertoires with fewer than 30,000 or more than 120,000 public chains, plus five repertoires with anomalous nucleotide sharing, were excluded from co-occurrence clustering. TCRdb carries this immuneACCESS record with in-frame sequences only. Its versions omit some clonotypes, under half of them owing to an unresolved V gene in the studies checked, with the rest unexplained. V and J calls and clone size come straight from that table; D and trimming were deduced from the DNA. Within this sample are about 200,000 clones, with 82% of them counted one time only. Approximately 2.5% of the sample is taken by the ten largest.

The receptor was derived from a middle-aged woman in good health and CMV-seronegative. The V and J segments used are TRBV2 and TRBJ1-5; the D segment could be TRBD1, given 5 matching bases. Source material: PBMCs. The nucleotide sequence is given as TGTGCCAGCAGTGAAGTAGCAGGGTCTAGCAATCAGCCCCAGCATTTT. Translated, this is CASSEVAGSSNQPQHF.